This T cell receptor beta chain was captured in a study of T cells after yellow fever vaccination. The ends were cut back, 5 bases at V and 2 bases at J, with 9 bases in the middle. The germline gives CDR1 SGHVS, CDR2 FQNEAQ. This CDR3 spans 13 amino acids. TCRdb recomputed calls from the 5' RACE reads with MiXCR, one row per CDR3 protein. The data hold 300,000 to 350,000 distinct CDR3 sequences, with 3.5% to 5% observed a single time. This clonotype was seen many times. The TCR originated in a man aged 18-30 years who received the YFV17D yellow fever vaccine. The rearrangement links TRBV7-8 to TRBJ1-2; D possibly corresponds to TRBD1 (5 bases). Sequences were derived from PBMCs, sampled 15 days after the yellow fever booster vaccination. The CDR3 DNA is TGTGCCAGCAGCGACGGGGCGAACTATGGCTACACCTTC. This sequence encodes CASSDGANYGYTF.